Given below is one TCR beta chain in context. This specimen comes from a study of T cell responses to AZD1222 COVID-19 vaccine. Whole-study context: Combined were second doses at about 4 or about 12 weeks.

Measured with immunoSEQ multiplex PCR; TCRdb has only the in-frame clones, and not every one. The sample has over 100,000 clones, 89% seen once. Germline loops: CDR1 GTSNPN, CDR2 SVGIG (reference sequence). The CDR3 covers 19 residues. V lost 5 bases, J lost 0 bases, and 23 bases lay in between. The chain employs TRBV30 and TRBJ1-6; tentatively, D is TRBD1 (5 bases). The receptor was isolated from an adult in good health. The input for sequencing was peripheral blood, taken on day 0 of AZD1222 vaccination. The CDR3 loop reads CAWSRSWGFPSSYNSPLHF. As DNA, the CDR3 is TGTGCCTGGTCCCGGTCGTGGGGCTTCCCGAGCTCCTATAATTCACCCCTCCACTTT.